This is a list of T cell receptor beta chains from one sample in a study of radiation and T cells in renal cell carcinoma. Data came from immunoSEQ multiplex PCR; TCRdb stores just in-frame clones and leaves some out. The sample yields roughly 49,000 clones, 80% seen once. The sequencing used blood, collected from a patient whose treatment included radiotherapy and nephrectomy. The receptors derive from a woman in her sixties or seventies with renal cell carcinoma. Each CDR3 is given with its conserved first and last residue. D genes are given only for firm matches. Only part of the rows carry a size: once, few, many, or a class if the clone is expanded.

TRBV30	TRBJ2-1	15	TRBD1	NA	TGTGCCTGGGCACAGGGGGCTAGCTCCTACAATGAGCAGTTCTTC	CAWAQGASSYNEQFF
TRBV10-1	TRBJ2-7	12	TRBD1	NA	TGCGCCAGTGGACAGGGGAGCTACGAGCAGTACTTC	CASGQGSYEQYF
TRBV5-6	TRBJ1-1	15	TRBD1	NA	TGTGCCAGCAGCTTGGTAGGGACAGTGAGGACTGAAGCTTTCTTT	CASSLVGTVRTEAFF
TRBV4-1	TRBJ1-2	16	NA	NA	TGCGCCAGCAGCCAAGCGCTACAGACTGCATATGGTGGCTACACCTTC	CASSQALQTAYGGYTF
TRBV7-6	TRBJ1-3	16	TRBD1	NA	TGTGCCAGCAGCAAACCCCCGGGACAGGGACTCGGCACCATATATTTT	CASSKPPGQGLGTIYF
TRBV10-3	TRBJ2-6	18	NA	once	TGTGCCATCAGTGAGACACCGGGGTGGGGGTCTGGGGCCAACGTCCTGACTTTC	CAISETPGWGSGANVLTF
TRBV5-1	TRBJ2-5	14	TRBD1	once	TGCGCCAGCAGCTTTGACAGGGGTGGAGAGACCCAGTACTTC	CASSFDRGGETQYF
TRBV2	TRBJ1-5	15	TRBD1	NA	TGTGCCAGCAGAACAGGAGAGGGGGCCGGTCAGCCCCAGCATTTT	CASRTGEGAGQPQHF
TRBV7-3	TRBJ1-2	19	NA	NA	TGTGCCAGCAGCTTAACGCTGGGGGCGTACAAGTTCCCTGACTATGGCTACACCTTC	CASSLTLGAYKFPDYGYTF
TRBV2	TRBJ2-3	14	TRBD2	NA	TGTGCCAGCAGTGGTGGGCGGGAGGCAGATACGCAGTATTTT	CASSGGREADTQYF
TRBV9	TRBJ2-5	16	TRBD2	NA	TGTGCCAGCAGCGTCCCGACTACTAGCGGCGAGGAGACCCAGTACTTC	CASSVPTTSGEETQYF
TRBV6-1	TRBJ1-1	14	NA	NA	TGTGCCAGCAGTGAACGGTACAAAAACACTGAAGCTTTCTTT	CASSERYKNTEAFF
TRBV11-2	TRBJ2-7	14	TRBD2	NA	TGTGCCAGCAGCCCTTTAGCGGGGGGTGTGGAGCAGTACTTC	CASSPLAGGVEQYF
TRBV2	TRBJ1-1	13	NA	once	TGTGCCAGCAGTGCGACAGGAAGCACTGAAGCTTTCTTT	CASSATGSTEAFF
TRBV5-5	TRBJ1-2	13	NA	NA	TGTGCCAGCAGCGGGCAGATAGGGTATGGCTACACCTTC	CASSGQIGYGYTF
TRBV6-5	TRBJ1-3	15	TRBD1	NA	TGTGCCAGCAGTTACCAGGGGGCATCTGGAAACACCATATATTTT	CASSYQGASGNTIYF
TRBV4-1	TRBJ2-2	16	TRBD2	NA	TGCGCCAGCAGCCTGAGCGGGGCGGGGAACACCGGGGAGCTGTTTTTT	CASSLSGAGNTGELFF
TRBV5-1	TRBJ1-2	15	NA	NA	TGCGCCAGCAGCCCCGGGACGGAGCCAAACTATGGCTACACCTTC	CASSPGTEPNYGYTF
TRBV5-6	TRBJ2-5	15	NA	few	TGTGCCAGCAGCTTTAGGTACTCCTACCAAGAGACCCAGTACTTC	CASSFRYSYQETQYF
TRBV11-2	TRBJ1-2	14	NA	NA	TGTGCCAGCAGCCCGGGGGGCCGGGCCTATGGCTACACCTTC	CASSPGGRAYGYTF
TRBV19	TRBJ2-2	14	NA	NA	TGTGCCAGTAGTAACCAGGGCACCACCGGGGAGCTGTTTTTT	CASSNQGTTGELFF
TRBV11-3	TRBJ1-1	15	TRBD1	NA	TGTGCCAGCAGCTTATCGGGACAGGGGAACACTGAAGCTTTCTTT	CASSLSGQGNTEAFF
TRBV5-1	TRBJ1-2	16	NA	NA	TGCGCCAGCAGCCGAGAGGTTACAGCCCTTAGATATGGCTACACCTTC	CASSREVTALRYGYTF
TRBV10-3	TRBJ1-1	14	NA	once	TGTGCCATCAGTGAATCGGCAGGGGTCACTGAAGCTTTCTTT	CAISESAGVTEAFF
TRBV11-2	TRBJ2-7	11	NA	NA	TGTGCCAGCAGCTTAGGGCCCGAGCAGTACTTC	CASSLGPEQYF
TRBV9	TRBJ2-2	14	TRBD1	NA	TGTGCCAGCAGGACAGGGGAGGAAGGCGGGGAGCTGTTTTTT	CASRTGEEGGELFF
TRBV12-5	TRBJ2-1	12	NA	NA	TGTGCTAGTGGACAGAGCTACAATGAGCAGTTCTTC	CASGQSYNEQFF
TRBV5-4	TRBJ2-1	16	TRBD2	NA	TGTGCCAGCAGCTTGGGAAGGCGGGGGGGCCTCGATGAGCAGTTCTTC	CASSLGRRGGLDEQFF
TRBV7-2	TRBJ2-1	19	TRBD2	NA	TGTGCCAGCAGCTTAGTAAGCTTGCTGGCTAGCGGGAGGGTTAATGAGCAGTTCTTC	CASSLVSLLASGRVNEQFF
TRBV7-6	TRBJ2-5	15	NA	few	TGTGCCAGCAGTTTTGGGGTAGCGGCCCAAGAGACCCAGTACTTC	CASSFGVAAQETQYF
TRBV6-6	TRBJ1-1	13	NA	NA	TGTGCCAGCAGCCTAGCCATGAACACTGAAGCTTTCTTT	CASSLAMNTEAFF
TRBV19	TRBJ1-5	15	TRBD1	few	TGTGCCAGTAGTATCGAGACAGGGGGGATTCAGCCCCAGCATTTT	CASSIETGGIQPQHF
TRBV5-1	TRBJ2-3	15	TRBD1	NA	TGCGCCAGCAGCTGGACGGGACAGGAGATAGATACGCAGTATTTT	CASSWTGQEIDTQYF
TRBV5-5	TRBJ2-7	15	NA	NA	TGTGCCAGCAGCTTGGTGACATTGGGAACCTACGAGCAGTACTTC	CASSLVTLGTYEQYF
TRBV6-5	TRBJ2-1	15	NA	NA	TGTGCCAGCAGTTACGGGGGGAGCTCCTACAATGAGCAGTTCTTC	CASSYGGSSYNEQFF